This T cell receptor beta chain was recovered during a study of T-cell reconstitution after alpha-beta-depleted transplantation in children. The CDR3 spans 13 residues. V gave up 2 bases and J gave up 3 bases, with 7 bases separating them. Germline CDR1 and CDR2: MGHDK and SYGVNS. Notes on this clonotype: Its cognate antigen is unknown.

TCRbeta library preparation incorporated unique molecular identifiers. Using its own MiXCR run on the PCR reads, TCRdb lists one record per CDR3 protein. The sample contains about 980,000 distinct CDR3 sequences, about 31% of which appear only once. General observations from the study: It was reported that alpha-beta T cells came from several hundred expanded graft clones (about two months after transplant). Surviving recipient T cells and thymic progenitors accounted for the high day-60 TCRbeta diversity observed in some patients. T-cell counts and diversity at one year following transplant were attributed mainly to newly produced T cells.

The gene calls are TRBV25-1 and TRBJ1-1; D is undetermined. The material was PBMCs, mostly from graft donor cells, obtained 360 days after TCRalphabeta/CD19-depleted stem cell transplant. This TCR was sampled from a boy in the first two years of life who had a stem cell transplant for SCID, so the T cells may come from the graft donor. The CDR3 nucleotides are TGTGCCAGCAGTGAAACAAGCTACACTGAAGCTTTCTTT. Protein sequence: CASSETSYTEAFF.